These 9 T cell receptor beta chains share one sample of origin, sequenced in a study of siplizumab effects on memory and regulatory T cells. This table comes from immunoSEQ multiplex PCR, and its TCRdb copy is limited to in-frame clones, with some not included. The data contain roughly 93,000 clones, 85% to 95% of them singletons. Sequenced material: non-Treg CD4+ T cells sorted from blood. These receptors were obtained from a human donor in good health.

The rearrangement uses TRBV15 and TRBJ1-5; D is possibly TRBD1 (5 bases). CDR1 LNHNV and CDR2 YYDKDF come from the germline V gene (reference sequence). Trimming removed 5 bases from V and 6 bases from J, with 23 bases in between. The CDR3 extends over 17 amino acids. DNA for the CDR3: TGTGCCACCAGCGCCTATAAAGGGGTTCGTGAGCGTCAGCCCCAGCATTTT. Amino acid sequence: CATSAYKGVRERQPQHF. Looking up the rest from reference TRBV15 and TRBJ1-5 gives the full variable domain: DAMVIQNPRYQVTQFGKPVTLSCSQTLNHNVMYWYQQKSSQAPKLLFHYYDKDFNNEADTPDNFQSRRPNTSFCFLDIRSPGLGDTAMYLCATSAYKGVRERQPQHFGDGTRLSIL.

This clone was picked up one time. The rearrangement uses TRBV27 and TRBJ2-7; 9 bases are shared with TRBD1. This CDR3 comprises 15 residues. J was trimmed by 4 bases and V by 6 bases; bases with no gene match: 10. The V gene's germline CDR1 is MNHEY and CDR2 SMNVEV (reference sequence). This CDR3 is CASSPTGGAPYEQYF. DNA for the CDR3: TGTGCCAGCAGCCCAACAGGGGGCGCGCCTTACGAGCAGTACTTC.

This chain links TRBV11-2 with TRBJ1-2; 7 bases align to TRBD1. J gave up 8 bases and V 3 bases, and 24 bases lay outside the gene matches. CDR3 size: 19 residues. Germline V gene data show CDR1 as SGHAT and CDR2 as FQNNGV. CDR3 sequence reads: CASSFVTAWDSEKVWGYTF. In DNA form, the CDR3 reads TGTGCCAGCAGCTTCGTAACCGCTTGGGACAGCGAAAAGGTCTGGGGCTACACCTTC.

The V call is TRBV5-4, the J call TRBJ1-2; unclear D gene. V dropped 0 bases and J dropped 7 bases, with 19 bases sitting between them. The CDR3 has 16 amino acids. In germline, CDR1 is SGHNT, CDR2 YYREEE (reference sequence). The CDR3 protein is CASSLGSARRAIGYTF. For the CDR3, the DNA is TGTGCCAGCAGCTTGGGATCCGCGCGCCGGGCTATTGGCTACACCTTC.

V usage is TRBV27 and J usage is TRBJ2-7, with 7 bases aligning to TRBD2. CDR3 size: 16 residues. CDR1 and CDR2 from the germline V gene are MNHEY and SMNVEV (reference sequence). Trimming cost V 5 bases and J 5 bases; bases outside gene matches: 15. This CDR3 reads CASSPARLAGPHEQYF. In nucleotides, the CDR3 is TGTGCCAGCAGTCCAGCTCGGTTAGCGGGTCCCCACGAGCAGTACTTC.

The V gene is TRBV27, the J gene TRBJ2-7; no definite D call. Germline assignment: CDR1 MNHEY and CDR2 SMNVEV (reference sequence). The V and J ends lost 0 bases and 0 bases respectively, with 9 bases between them. The CDR3 runs 15 residues. CDR3 coding DNA: TGTGCCAGCAGTTTATCGGGCGGAAGCTCCTACGAGCAGTACTTC. Translated: CASSLSGGSSYEQYF.

The chain recombines TRBV19 with TRBJ2-1; 11 bases match TRBD2. The CDR3 consists of 16 residues. J was trimmed by 5 bases and V by 6 bases; bases with no gene match: 9. CDR1 and CDR2 (germline): LNHDA, SQIVND (reference sequence). CDR3 protein: CASRRLSGRGNNEQFF. Written as DNA, the CDR3 is TGTGCCAGTAGACGCCTTAGCGGGAGGGGAAACAATGAGCAGTTCTTC.

The rearrangement joins TRBV18 to TRBJ2-2; the match to TRBD1 covers 11 bases. The junction had 5 bases not matched to a gene; V was cut back by 5 bases and J by 6 bases. The germline V gene encodes CDR1 KGHSH and CDR2 LQKENI. The CDR3 consists of 15 residues. The CDR3 region has the DNA TGTGCCAGCTCATTGGACAGGGGGCTGGCCGGGGAGCTGTTTTTT. The encoded protein is CASSLDRGLAGELFF. Together with reference TRBV18 and TRBJ2-2, the CDR3 gives the full variable domain: NAGVMQNPRHLVRRRGQEARLRCSPMKGHSHVYWYRQLPEEGLKFMVYLQKENIIDESGMPKERFSAEFPKEGPSILRIQQVVRGDSAAYFCASSLDRGLAGELFFGEGSRLTVL.

The rearrangement uses TRBV11-2 and TRBJ2-1; D remains unclear. V lost 4 bases to trimming and J lost 3 bases, with 13 bases between them. Germline V gives CDR1 SGHAT, CDR2 FQNNGV. The CDR3 totals 15 residues. CDR3 sequence (DNA): TGTGCCAGCAGCTACAACGTTGATGGCTACAATGAGCAGTTCTTC. It yields the protein CASSYNVDGYNEQFF.